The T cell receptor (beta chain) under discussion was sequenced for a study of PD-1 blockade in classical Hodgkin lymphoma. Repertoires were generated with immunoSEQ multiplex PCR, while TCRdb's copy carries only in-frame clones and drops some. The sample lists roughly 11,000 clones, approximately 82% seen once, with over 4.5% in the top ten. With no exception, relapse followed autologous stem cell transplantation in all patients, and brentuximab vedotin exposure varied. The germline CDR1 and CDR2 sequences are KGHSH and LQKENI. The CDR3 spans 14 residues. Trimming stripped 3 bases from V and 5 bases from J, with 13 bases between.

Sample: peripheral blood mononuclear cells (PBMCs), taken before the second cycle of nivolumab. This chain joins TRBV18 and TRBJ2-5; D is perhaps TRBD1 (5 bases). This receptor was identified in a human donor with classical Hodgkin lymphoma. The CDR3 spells CASSPQGSPETQYF. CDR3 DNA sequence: TGTGCCAGCTCACCCCAGGGTAGCCCGGAGACCCAGTACTTC.